The entry below gives a single T cell receptor beta chain sequence along with its context. V shed 0 bases and J shed 6 bases, with 6 bases lying between them. Germline CDR1 reads MNHEY; CDR2 reads SVGAGI. This CDR3 contains 13 residues. This record belongs to a study of blood T cell repertoires in COVID-19. On the study more broadly: The cDNA or gDNA used as material had been derived from T cells, B-cell-depleted T cells, or PBMCs.

Per the original methods: Estimation of nucleated cell counts relied on the amplification of reference gene primers. Sequencing was performed with immunoSEQ multiplex PCR; in TCRdb, only in-frame clones are kept and a portion is missing. That table furnishes V, J and clone size, whereas the DNA furnished D and trimming. The table records 450,000 or so clones, 80% to 90% of them present only once. Material for sequencing was peripheral blood. This sequence was found in a man aged 18 to 30 with COVID-19, enrolled during active disease. J is TRBJ2-1 and V is TRBV6-5; D unresolved. DNA for the CDR3: TGTGCCAGCAGTTACTCATATATCAATGAGCAGTTCTTC. Its protein is CASSYSYINEQFF.